The T cell receptor beta chain under discussion was sequenced for a study of blood T cell repertoires in COVID-19. Study overall: COVID-19 samples from acute and convalescent phases originated in the United States, Italy and Spain.

CDR3 length equals 16 residues. The V end was cut by 3 bases, the J end by 4 bases, with 19 bases between. Germline CDR1 reads DFQATT; CDR2 reads SNEGSKA (reference sequence). Generated by immunoSEQ multiplex PCR, the TCRdb table keeps only in-frame clones and is missing some. The sample lists about 220,000 clones, over 70% occurring once. The specimen was peripheral blood. The gene calls are TRBV20-1 and TRBJ1-5; D ambiguous. This clonotype originated in a woman in her 70s with acute or convalescent COVID-19. The CDR3, as DNA: TGCAGTGCTAGTTCCATCGGAGGGATGCGGAATCAGCCCCAGCATTTT. It translates to CSASSIGGMRNQPQHF.